The sequence of this TCR beta chain was determined in a study of blood T cell repertoires in COVID-19. Overall study: Sites in the United States, Italy and Spain provided acute and convalescent COVID-19 samples. T cells, B-cell-depleted T cells, or PBMCs supplied cDNA or gDNA.

Participants, about 18 to 90 years old, spanned around 25 US areas. Researchers sorted participants into cohorts using their self-reported clinical history. Germline V lookup: CDR1 SGHAT, CDR2 FQNNGV. Trimming took 0 bases from V and 4 from J, leaving 3 bases between them. This CDR3 region has 12 residues. TCRdb's table, derived via immunoSEQ multiplex PCR, lists solely in-frame clones and lacks some. Of around 190,000 clones in the sample, more than 75% are singletons; the top ten hold less than 20%. The clonotype was recovered from a woman aged 45-60 years with acute COVID-19. V is TRBV11-2 and J is TRBJ1-2, with D unresolved. The source material was PBMCs or T cells enriched from blood (not recorded which). The CDR3 spells CASSLDSYGYTF. The CDR3, as DNA: TGTGCCAGCAGCTTAGACAGCTATGGCTACACCTTC.